This entry describes one T cell receptor (beta chain). The V gene's germline CDR1 is DFQATT and CDR2 SNEGSKA (reference sequence). The CDR3 is 15 residues long. Trimming left V 2 bases short and J 1 base short, with 12 bases between. These data come from a study of identical twins. After template switching added a universal primer site, the resulting cDNA carried unique molecular identifiers. TCRdb recomputed calls from the 5' RACE reads with MiXCR, one row per CDR3 protein. This repertoire shows about 470,000 distinct CDR3 sequences, approximately 24% found once; its top ten account for about 2.7%. This same sample was also part of a study on T cells expressing NK-cell markers.

The J gene is TRBJ2-1, the V gene TRBV20-1, with D unclear. The sequenced sample was CD4+ T cells sorted from blood. The TCR comes from a woman aged 18-30 years in good health. Here the CDR3 DNA reads TGCAGTGCTAGACTGGGTATGGGTTCCTACAATGAGCAGTTCTTC. Its protein product is CSARLGMGSYNEQFF.